Sequencing of this T cell receptor beta chain was carried out in a study of OX40 agonist ivuxolimab in advanced cancers. Study details: Participants, 75% to 85% male, averaged approximately 65 years of age, ranging from roughly 20 to 85.

Germline CDR1 SGHAT, CDR2 FQNNGV. The CDR3 loop spans 15 amino acids. After removal of 7 bases from V and 7 bases from J, the junction contained 9 bases not matched to a gene. The data were produced by immunoSEQ multiplex PCR, yet TCRdb's version contains in-frame clones alone and is incomplete. The table shows tens of thousands of clones, with more than 70% occurring only once. The TCR originated in an adult with an advanced solid tumor such as melanoma, head and neck, liver or kidney cancer. Sequences were derived from CD4+ or CD8+ T cells sorted from blood, sampled in a trial of the OX40 agonist ivuxolimab. The J gene is TRBJ2-1, the V gene TRBV11-2; 11 bases align to TRBD2. Here the CDR3 DNA reads TGTGCCAGCAACCAATTTGGGACTAGCGGTAATGAGCAGTTCTTC. Protein: CASNQFGTSGNEQFF. Complete variable domain (other parts from reference TRBV11-2 and TRBJ2-1): EAGVAQSPRYKIIEKRQSVAFWCNPISGHATLYWYQQILGQGPKLLIQFQNNGVVDDSQLPKDRFSAERLKGVDSTLKIQPAKLEDSAVYLCASNQFGTSGNEQFFGPGTRLTVL.